This T cell receptor (beta chain) was sequenced for a study of cytomegalovirus exposure and HLA in healthy donors. Overall study context: Most genotyped donors, 65% to 90% of 350 to 500, had Caucasian-associated genetic ancestry.

This clone appeared a few times. As yet, its antigen is unknown. CDR1 SGHAT and CDR2 FQNNGV come from the germline V gene. The V segment lost 6 bases and the J segment 5 bases; nucleotides outside the gene matches: 9. This CDR3 is 14 amino acids long. The PCR was carried out with 60 Vbeta primers and 13 Jbeta primers. Assay: immunoSEQ multiplex PCR; the TCRdb copy retains only in-frame clones and omits some. The table has 99,000 or so clones, roughly 80% seen once. Whole-study findings and limits: Analysis was carried out at a later point, and it linked a missense DCLRE1C variant to TCR beta V- and J-gene trimming.

This chain connects TRBV11-2 to TRBJ1-1, with 7 positions matching TRBD1. Sample: PBMCs. The sequence was obtained from a woman between 40 and 55 years old in good health and CMV-seropositive. The CDR3 sequence is CASSPTGQPTEAFF. In DNA, the CDR3 is TGTGCCAGCAGTCCGACAGGGCAGCCGACTGAAGCTTTCTTT.